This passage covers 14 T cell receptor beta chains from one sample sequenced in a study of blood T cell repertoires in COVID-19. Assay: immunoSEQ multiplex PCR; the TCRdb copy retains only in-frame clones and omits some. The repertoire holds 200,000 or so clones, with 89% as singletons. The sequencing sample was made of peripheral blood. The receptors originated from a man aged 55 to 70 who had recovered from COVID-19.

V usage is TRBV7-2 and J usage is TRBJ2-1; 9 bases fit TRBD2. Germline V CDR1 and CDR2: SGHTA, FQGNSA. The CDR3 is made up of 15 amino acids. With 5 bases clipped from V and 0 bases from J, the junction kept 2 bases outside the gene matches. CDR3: CASSLLAGSYNEQFF. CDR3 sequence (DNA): TGTGCCAGCAGCCTACTAGCGGGCTCCTACAATGAGCAGTTCTTC. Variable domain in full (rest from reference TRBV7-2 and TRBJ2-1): GAGVSQSPSNKVTEKGKDVELRCDPISGHTALYWYRQSLGQGLEFLIYFQGNSAPDKSGLPSDRFSAERTGGSVSTLTIQRTQQEDSAVYLCASSLLAGSYNEQFFGPGTRLTVL.

The CDR3 nucleotides are TGCGCCAGCAGCTTACGTGGACAGGGTAGCGAGCAGTACTTC. Translation: CASSLRGQGSEQYF. The chain carries TRBV5-1 and TRBJ2-7; TRBD1 agrees at 8 bases. Germline values: CDR1 SGHRS, CDR2 YFSETQ. Trimming at V came to 2 bases and at J to 6 bases, leaving 7 bases not matched to a gene. The CDR3 runs to 14 residues.

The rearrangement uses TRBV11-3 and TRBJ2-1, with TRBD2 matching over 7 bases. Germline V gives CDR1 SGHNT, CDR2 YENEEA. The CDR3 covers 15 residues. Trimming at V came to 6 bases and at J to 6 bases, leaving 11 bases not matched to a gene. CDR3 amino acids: CASSRGAGWGNEQFF. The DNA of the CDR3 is TGTGCCAGCAGTCGGGGAGCGGGGTGGGGCAATGAGCAGTTCTTC.

CDR3 in amino acids: CASSLQGGPGELFF. Written as DNA, the CDR3 is TGTGCCAGCAGCCTCCAGGGAGGTCCCGGGGAGCTGTTTTTT. The chain combines TRBV7-3 with TRBJ2-2; D perhaps matches TRBD2 (6 bases). V was clipped by 5 bases and J by 6 bases, with 13 bases between them. In germline, CDR1 is SGHTA, CDR2 FQGTGA. The CDR3 contains 14 residues.

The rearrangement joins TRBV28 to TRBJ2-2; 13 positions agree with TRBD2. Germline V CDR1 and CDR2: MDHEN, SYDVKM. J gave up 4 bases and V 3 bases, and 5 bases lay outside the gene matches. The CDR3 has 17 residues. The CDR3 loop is CASSFGTSGILTGELFF. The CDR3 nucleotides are TGTGCCAGCAGTTTCGGGACTAGCGGGATCCTCACCGGGGAGCTGTTTTTT.

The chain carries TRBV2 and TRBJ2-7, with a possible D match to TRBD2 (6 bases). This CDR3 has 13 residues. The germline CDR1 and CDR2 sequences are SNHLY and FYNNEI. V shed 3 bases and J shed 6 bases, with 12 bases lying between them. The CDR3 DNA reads TGTGCCAGCAGTGACCGGGAGAAGGGCGAGCAGTACTTC. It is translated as CASSDREKGEQYF.

CDR3 nucleotides: TGTGCCAGCAGCTTATCCGGGACAGGAGATTCACCCCTCCACTTT. Translation: CASSLSGTGDSPLHF. The J gene is TRBJ1-6, the V gene TRBV7-8, with 8 bases lining up with TRBD1. Unmatched junction bases numbered 5, after V lost 2 bases and J lost 8 bases. The CDR3 sequence is 15 residues long. Germline V lookup: CDR1 SGHVS, CDR2 FQNEAQ.

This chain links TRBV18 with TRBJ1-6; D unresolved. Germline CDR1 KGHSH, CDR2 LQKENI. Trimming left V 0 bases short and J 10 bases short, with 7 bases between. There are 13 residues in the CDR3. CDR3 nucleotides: TGTGCCAGCTCACCACCGGCCGGGTCACCCCTCCACTTT. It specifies CASSPPAGSPLHF.

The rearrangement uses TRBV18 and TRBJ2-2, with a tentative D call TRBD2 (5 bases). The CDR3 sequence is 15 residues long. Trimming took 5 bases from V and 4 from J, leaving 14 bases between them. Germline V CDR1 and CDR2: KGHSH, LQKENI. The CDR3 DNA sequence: TGTGCCAGCTCATTAACTAGGTTCGGCACCGGGGAGCTGTTTTTT. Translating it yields CASSLTRFGTGELFF.

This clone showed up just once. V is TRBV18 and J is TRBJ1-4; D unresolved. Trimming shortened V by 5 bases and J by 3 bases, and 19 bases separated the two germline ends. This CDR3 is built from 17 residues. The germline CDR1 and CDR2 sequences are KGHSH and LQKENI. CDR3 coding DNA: TGTGCCAGCTCATCTCAGCCGGGTTCGTCACCTAATGAAAAACTGTTTTTT. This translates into CASSSQPGSSPNEKLFF.

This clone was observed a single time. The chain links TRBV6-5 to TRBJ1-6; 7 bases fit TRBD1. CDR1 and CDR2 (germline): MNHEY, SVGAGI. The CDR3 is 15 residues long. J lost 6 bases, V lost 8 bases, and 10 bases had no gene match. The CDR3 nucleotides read TGTGCCAGCCTTTTCACACAGGGGTTTAATTCACCCCTCCACTTT. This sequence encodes CASLFTQGFNSPLHF.

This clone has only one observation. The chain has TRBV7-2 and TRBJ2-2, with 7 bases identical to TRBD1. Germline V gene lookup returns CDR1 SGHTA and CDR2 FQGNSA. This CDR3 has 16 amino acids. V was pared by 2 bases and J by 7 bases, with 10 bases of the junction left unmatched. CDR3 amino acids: CASSLRGDRADGELFF. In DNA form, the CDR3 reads TGTGCCAGCAGCTTAAGAGGAGACAGGGCCGACGGGGAGCTGTTTTTT.

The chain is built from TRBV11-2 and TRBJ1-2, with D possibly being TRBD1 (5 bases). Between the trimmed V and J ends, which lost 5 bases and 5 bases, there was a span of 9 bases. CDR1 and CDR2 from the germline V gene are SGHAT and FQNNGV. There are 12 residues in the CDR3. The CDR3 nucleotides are TGTGCCAGCAGCGCGGGGGTTTATGGCTACACCTTC. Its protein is CASSAGVYGYTF. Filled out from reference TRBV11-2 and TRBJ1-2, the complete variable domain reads EAGVAQSPRYKIIEKRQSVAFWCNPISGHATLYWYQQILGQGPKLLIQFQNNGVVDDSQLPKDRFSAERLKGVDSTLKIQPAKLEDSAVYLCASSAGVYGYTFGSGTRLTVV.

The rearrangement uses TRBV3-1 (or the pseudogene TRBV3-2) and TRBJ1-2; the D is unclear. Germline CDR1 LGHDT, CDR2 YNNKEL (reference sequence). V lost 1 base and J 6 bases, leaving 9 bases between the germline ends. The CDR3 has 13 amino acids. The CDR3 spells CASSQGERDGYTF. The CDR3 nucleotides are TGTGCCAGCAGCCAAGGGGAGAGGGATGGCTACACCTTC.